These 8 T cell receptor beta chains share one sample of origin, sequenced in a study of blood T cell repertoires in COVID-19. Using immunoSEQ multiplex PCR, the repertoire was profiled, and TCRdb retains in-frame clones only, with some absent. In the table there are approximately 80,000 clones, 80% to 95% of which are singletons. Sequenced input: peripheral blood. The origin of the receptors is a woman in her 50s in a cohort sampled during active COVID-19.

The rearrangement links TRBV11-2 to TRBJ2-1, with TRBD2 matching 13 bases. Germline V gene sequence: CDR1 SGHAT, CDR2 FQNNGV. J was trimmed by 4 bases and V by 5 bases; bases with no gene match: 14. The length of the CDR3 is 19 residues. CDR3 bases: TGTGCCAGCAGCCAGAAGGGGCTACTAGCGGGAGGGGGGTACAATGAGCAGTTCTTC. Translation: CASSQKGLLAGGGYNEQFF.

This clone has only one observation. The rearrangement uses TRBV9 and TRBJ1-3; D call uncertain. CDR1 SGDLS and CDR2 YYNGEE come from the germline V gene. The CDR3 is 15 amino acids. Trimming removed 4 bases at V and 0 bases at J, with 11 bases between. The CDR3 region is CASSTDSNSGNTIYF. DNA of the CDR3: TGTGCCAGCAGCACTGACTCCAACTCTGGAAACACCATATATTTT.

The V gene is TRBV5-4, the J gene TRBJ2-7; no definite D call. The CDR3 is made up of 15 amino acids. Trimming shortened V by 0 bases and J by 0 bases, and 10 bases separated the two germline ends. Germline V gene sequence: CDR1 SGHNT, CDR2 YYREEE (reference sequence). The chain's CDR3 is CASSLDGSSSYEQYF. CDR3 DNA sequence: TGTGCCAGCAGCTTGGACGGGTCTAGCTCCTACGAGCAGTACTTC.

The genes are TRBV11-2 and TRBJ1-1; D uncertain. Germline lookup yields CDR1 SGHAT and CDR2 FQNNGV. This CDR3 is 14 amino acids long. V was trimmed by 1 base and J by 3 bases, leaving 9 bases between them. DNA for the CDR3: TGTGCCAGCAGCTTAGCAGGCAGTGACACTGAAGCTTTCTTT. Protein sequence: CASSLAGSDTEAFF.

V usage is TRBV30 and J usage is TRBJ2-7; D might be TRBD1 (6 bases). The CDR3 loop spans 15 amino acids. Trimming left V 1 base short and J 4 bases short, with 17 bases between. CDR1 and CDR2 (germline): GTSNPN, SVGIG (reference sequence). CDR3 bases: TGTGCCTGGAGTGCGGGGCAGGGGATCGTGTACGAGCAGTACTTC. The encoded protein is CAWSAGQGIVYEQYF.

This chain connects TRBV6-5 to TRBJ2-5; no clear D. The CDR3 runs to 15 residues. CDR1 is MNHEY and CDR2 is SVGAGI in the germline V gene. The V and J ends lost 6 bases and 2 bases respectively, with 16 bases between them. CDR3 bases: TGTGCCAGCAGATTTGGCTCATCGAATCAAGAGACCCAGTACTTC. Translating it yields CASRFGSSNQETQYF.

The chain combines TRBV27 with TRBJ1-4; 12 nucleotides match TRBD1. Germline V CDR1 and CDR2: MNHEY, SMNVEV (reference sequence). The V gene end was trimmed by 7 bases and the J gene end by 8 bases; junction bases not matched to a gene: 8. The CDR3 is made up of 15 amino acids. This CDR3 reads CASTPPGQGAEKLFF. In DNA form, the CDR3 reads TGTGCCAGCACCCCGCCGGGACAGGGGGCCGAAAAACTGTTTTTT. The full variable domain, rest sourced from reference TRBV27 and TRBJ1-4, is EAQVTQNPRYLITVTGKKLTVTCSQNMNHEYMSWYRQDPGLGLRQIYYSMNVEVTDKGDVPEGYKVSRKEKRNFPLILESPSPNQTSLYFCASTPPGQGAEKLFFGSGTQLSVL.

V is TRBV28 and J is TRBJ1-1, with TRBD1 identical over 7 bases. The CDR3 has 15 amino acids. The V segment lost 4 bases and the J segment 1 base; nucleotides outside the gene matches: 6. Germline CDR1 reads MDHEN; CDR2 reads SYDVKM. The CDR3 coding sequence is TGTGCCAGCAGTTCGCCCACAGGGGCGAACACTGAAGCTTTCTTT. Amino acid sequence: CASSSPTGANTEAFF.